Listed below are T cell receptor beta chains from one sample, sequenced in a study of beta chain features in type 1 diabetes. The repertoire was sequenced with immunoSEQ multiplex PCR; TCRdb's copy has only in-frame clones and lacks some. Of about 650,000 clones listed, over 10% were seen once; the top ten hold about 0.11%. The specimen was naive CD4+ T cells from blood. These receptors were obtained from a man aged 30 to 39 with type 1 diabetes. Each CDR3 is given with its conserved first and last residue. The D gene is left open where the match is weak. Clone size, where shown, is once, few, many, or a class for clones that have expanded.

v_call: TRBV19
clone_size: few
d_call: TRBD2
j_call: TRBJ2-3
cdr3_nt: TGTGCCAGTACGGGACTAGCGGGGGACACAGATACGCAGTATTTT
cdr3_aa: CASTGLAGDTDTQYF

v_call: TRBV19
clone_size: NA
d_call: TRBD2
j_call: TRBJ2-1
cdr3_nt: TGTGCCAGTAGCATACTAGCGGGGGCCGTCGGTGAGCAGTTCTTC
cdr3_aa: CASSILAGAVGEQFF

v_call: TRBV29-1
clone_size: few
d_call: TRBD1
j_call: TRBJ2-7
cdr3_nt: TGCAGCGTTGCGACGACAGGGGACCCCTACGAGCAGTACTTC
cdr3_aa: CSVATTGDPYEQYF

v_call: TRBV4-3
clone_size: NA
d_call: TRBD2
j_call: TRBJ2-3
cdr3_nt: TGCGCCAGCAGCCAAGATCCGGCTAGCGGGGGCGCAGATACGCAGTATTTT
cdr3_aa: CASSQDPASGGADTQYF

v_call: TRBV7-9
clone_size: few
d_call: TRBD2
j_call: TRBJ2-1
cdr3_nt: TGTGCCAGCAGCTCCGTGACTAGCGGGGACAATGAGCAGTTCTTC
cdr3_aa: CASSSVTSGDNEQFF

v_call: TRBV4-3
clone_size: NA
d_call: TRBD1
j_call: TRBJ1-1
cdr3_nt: TGCGCCAGCAGCCAAGGGTACAGGGGGGTGTCTGAAGCTTTCTTT
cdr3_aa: CASSQGYRGVSEAFF

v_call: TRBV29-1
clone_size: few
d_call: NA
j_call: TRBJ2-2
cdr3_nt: TGCAGCGTTGATCAGGGTAACACCGGGGAGCTGTTTTTT
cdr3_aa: CSVDQGNTGELFF

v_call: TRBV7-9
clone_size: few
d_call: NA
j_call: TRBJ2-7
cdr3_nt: TGTGCCAGCAGCTTAGGAGCGGTTCGTGAGCAGTACTTC
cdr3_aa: CASSLGAVREQYF

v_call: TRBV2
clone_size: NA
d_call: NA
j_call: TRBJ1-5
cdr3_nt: TGTGCCAGCATTAGGGCTTTAGATCAGCCCCAGCATTTT
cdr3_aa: CASIRALDQPQHF

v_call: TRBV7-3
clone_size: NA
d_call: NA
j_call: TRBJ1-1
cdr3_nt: TGTGCCAGCAGCTTATTACCCGGCGCGACAGGCGTGGGGAACACTGAAGCTTTCTTT
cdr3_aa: CASSLLPGATGVGNTEAFF

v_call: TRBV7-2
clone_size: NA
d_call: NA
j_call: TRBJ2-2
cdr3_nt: TGTGCCAGCAGCTTAGCTGGGGGGATCGCGAACACCGGGGAGCTGTTTTTT
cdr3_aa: CASSLAGGIANTGELFF

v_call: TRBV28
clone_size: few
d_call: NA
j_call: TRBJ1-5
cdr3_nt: TGTGCCAGCAGTTTCGGGACGGCTCAGCCCCAGCATTTT
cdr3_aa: CASSFGTAQPQHF

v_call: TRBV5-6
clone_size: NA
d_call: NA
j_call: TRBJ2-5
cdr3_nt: TGTGCCAGCAGCACCGCACTAAGGTACCAAGAGACCCAGTACTTC
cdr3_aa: CASSTALRYQETQYF

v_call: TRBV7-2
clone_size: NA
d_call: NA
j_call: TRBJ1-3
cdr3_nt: TGTGCCAGCAGCTTAGAGGCTAACTCTGGAAACACCATATATTTT
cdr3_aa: CASSLEANSGNTIYF

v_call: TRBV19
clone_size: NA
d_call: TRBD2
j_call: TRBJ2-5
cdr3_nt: TGTGCCAGTAGTATAGAAGCTAGCGGGGGACTAGAGACCCAGTACTTC
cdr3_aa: CASSIEASGGLETQYF

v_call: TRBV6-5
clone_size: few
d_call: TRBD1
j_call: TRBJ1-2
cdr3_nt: TGTGCCAGCAGTGCGGACAGGGTTCGGTATGGCTACACCTTC
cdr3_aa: CASSADRVRYGYTF

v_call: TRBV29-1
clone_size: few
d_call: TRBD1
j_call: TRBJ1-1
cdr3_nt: TGCAGCGTGGAAGAGACAGGGGGCACTGAAGCTTTCTTT
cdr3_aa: CSVEETGGTEAFF

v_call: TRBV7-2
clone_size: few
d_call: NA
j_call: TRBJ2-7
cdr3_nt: TGTGCCAGCAGCCGAGGTGGAGGGACATACGAGCAGTACTTC
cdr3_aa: CASSRGGGTYEQYF

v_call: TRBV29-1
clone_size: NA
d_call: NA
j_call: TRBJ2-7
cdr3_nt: TGCAGCGTTGAAAGGGGTGACAGCTCCTACGAGCAGTACTTC
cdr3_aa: CSVERGDSSYEQYF

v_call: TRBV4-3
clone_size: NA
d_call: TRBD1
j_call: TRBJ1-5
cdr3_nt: TGCGCCAGCAGCCAAGATATAGGGGGCCTGGGGAATCAGCCCCAGCATTTT
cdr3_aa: CASSQDIGGLGNQPQHF

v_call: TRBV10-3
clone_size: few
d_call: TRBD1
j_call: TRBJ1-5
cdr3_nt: TGTGCCATCAGTGCCGGACAGGGGCTCTTTCAGCCCCAGCATTTT
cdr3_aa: CAISAGQGLFQPQHF

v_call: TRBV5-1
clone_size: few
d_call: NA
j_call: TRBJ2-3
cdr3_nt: TGCGCCAGCAGCTTGGAGGGGGGACTCAACACAGATACGCAGTATTTT
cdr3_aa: CASSLEGGLNTDTQYF

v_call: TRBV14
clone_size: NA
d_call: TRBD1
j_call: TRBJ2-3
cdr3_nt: TGTGCCAGCAGCCCCCGGACAGGATACACAGATACGCAGTATTTT
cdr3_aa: CASSPRTGYTDTQYF

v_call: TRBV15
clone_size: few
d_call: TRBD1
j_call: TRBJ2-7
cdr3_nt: TGTGCCACCAGCAGAGCCGGGCAGGGGGACGAGCAGTACTTC
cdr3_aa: CATSRAGQGDEQYF

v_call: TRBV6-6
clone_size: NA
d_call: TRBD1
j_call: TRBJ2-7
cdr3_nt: TGTGCCAGCAGCCCCGTAGGTGAGACAGGGGGCTACGAGCAGTACTTC
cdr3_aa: CASSPVGETGGYEQYF

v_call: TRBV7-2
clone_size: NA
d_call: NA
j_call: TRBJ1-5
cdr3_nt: TGTGCCAGCAGCTTAGCCGGGGGTGATCAGCCCCAGCATTTT
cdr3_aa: CASSLAGGDQPQHF